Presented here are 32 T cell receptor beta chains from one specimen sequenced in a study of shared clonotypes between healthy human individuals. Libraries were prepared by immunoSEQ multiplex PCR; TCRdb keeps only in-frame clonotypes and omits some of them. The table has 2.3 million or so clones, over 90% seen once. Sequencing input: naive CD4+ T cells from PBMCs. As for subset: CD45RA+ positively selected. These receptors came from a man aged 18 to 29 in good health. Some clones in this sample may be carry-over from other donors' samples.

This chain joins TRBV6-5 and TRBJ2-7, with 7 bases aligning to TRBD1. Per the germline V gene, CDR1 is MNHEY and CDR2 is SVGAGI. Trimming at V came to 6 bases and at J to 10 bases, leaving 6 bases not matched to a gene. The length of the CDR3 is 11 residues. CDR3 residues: CASRGGRKQYF. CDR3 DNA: TGTGCCAGCAGAGGGGGCAGGAAACAGTACTTC.

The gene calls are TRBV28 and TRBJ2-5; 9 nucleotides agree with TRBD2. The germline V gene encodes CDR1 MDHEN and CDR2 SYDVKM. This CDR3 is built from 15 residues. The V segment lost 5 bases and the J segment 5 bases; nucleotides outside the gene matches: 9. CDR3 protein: CASSVGLASGETQYF. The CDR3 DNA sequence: TGTGCCAGCAGTGTCGGACTAGCGTCCGGGGAGACCCAGTACTTC.

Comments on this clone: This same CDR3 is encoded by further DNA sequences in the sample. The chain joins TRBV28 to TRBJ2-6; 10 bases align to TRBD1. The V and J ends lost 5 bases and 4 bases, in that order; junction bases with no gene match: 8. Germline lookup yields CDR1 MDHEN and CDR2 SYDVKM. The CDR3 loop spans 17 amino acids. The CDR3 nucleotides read TGTGCCAGCAGTCCCAGACAGGGGGCGAGGGGGGCCAACGTCCTGACTTTC. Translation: CASSPRQGARGANVLTF.

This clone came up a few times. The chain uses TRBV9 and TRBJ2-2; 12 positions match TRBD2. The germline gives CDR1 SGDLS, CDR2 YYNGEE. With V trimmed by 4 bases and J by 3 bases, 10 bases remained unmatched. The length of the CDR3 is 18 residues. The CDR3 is CASSILAGGPGYTGELFF. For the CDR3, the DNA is TGTGCCAGCAGCATCCTAGCGGGAGGGCCCGGGTACACCGGGGAGCTGTTTTTT.

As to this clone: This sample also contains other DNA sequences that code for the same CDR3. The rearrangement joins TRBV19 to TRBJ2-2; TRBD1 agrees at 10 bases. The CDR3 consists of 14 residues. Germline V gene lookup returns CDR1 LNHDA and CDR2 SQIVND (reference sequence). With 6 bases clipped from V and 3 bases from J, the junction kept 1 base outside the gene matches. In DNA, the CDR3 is TGTGCCAGTAGCGGGACAGGGGACACCGGGGAGCTGTTTTTT. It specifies CASSGTGDTGELFF.

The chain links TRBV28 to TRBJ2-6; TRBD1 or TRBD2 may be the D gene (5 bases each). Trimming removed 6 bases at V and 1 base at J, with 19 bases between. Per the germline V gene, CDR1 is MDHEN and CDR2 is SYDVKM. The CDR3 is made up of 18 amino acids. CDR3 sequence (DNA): TGTGCCAGCAGCCCCCCGACGGGACGGATGTCTGGGGCCAACGTCCTGACTTTC. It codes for CASSPPTGRMSGANVLTF.

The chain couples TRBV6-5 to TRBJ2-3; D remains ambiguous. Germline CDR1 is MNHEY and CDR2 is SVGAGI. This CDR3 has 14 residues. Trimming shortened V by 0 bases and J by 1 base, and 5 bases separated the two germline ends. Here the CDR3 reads CASSYSKRTDTQYF. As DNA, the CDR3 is TGTGCCAGCAGTTACTCGAAGCGCACAGATACGCAGTATTTT.

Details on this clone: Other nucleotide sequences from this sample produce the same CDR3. CDR3 bases: TGTGCCAGCAGCTTAGGGGGTAGCGCAGATACGCAGTATTTT. Translating gives CASSLGGSADTQYF. The chain has TRBV11-3 and TRBJ2-3; perhaps TRBD2 as D (5 bases). Germline V gene sequence: CDR1 SGHNT, CDR2 YENEEA. The CDR3 consists of 14 residues. V was shortened by 1 base and J by 4 bases, with 9 bases between the two germline ends. Based on the CDR3 plus reference TRBV11-3 and TRBJ2-3, the full variable domain is EAGVVQSPRYKIIEKKQPVAFWCNPISGHNTLYWYLQNLGQGPELLIRYENEEAVDDSQLPKDRFSAERLKGVDSTLKIQPAELGDSAVYLCASSLGGSADTQYFGPGTRLTVL.

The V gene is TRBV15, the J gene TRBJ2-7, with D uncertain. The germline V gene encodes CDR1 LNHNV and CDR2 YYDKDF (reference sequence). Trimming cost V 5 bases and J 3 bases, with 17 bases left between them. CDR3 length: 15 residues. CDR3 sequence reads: CATSSTPGPLYEQYF. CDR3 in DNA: TGTGCCACCAGCTCCACACCCGGGCCCCTCTACGAGCAGTACTTC.

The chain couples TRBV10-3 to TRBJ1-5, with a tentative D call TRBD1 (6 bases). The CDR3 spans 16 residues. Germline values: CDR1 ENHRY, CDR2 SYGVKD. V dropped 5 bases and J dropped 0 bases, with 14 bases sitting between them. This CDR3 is CAISRQATDSNQPQHF. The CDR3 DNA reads TGTGCCATCAGTCGACAGGCTACCGATAGCAATCAGCCCCAGCATTTT.

This chain's CDR3 is CASSATGSKQPQHF. DNA of the CDR3: TGTGCCAGCAGTGCGACAGGGTCTAAGCAGCCCCAGCATTTT. This sequence joins TRBV2 and TRBJ1-5; 7 bases are a match to TRBD1. There are 14 residues in the CDR3. V lost 4 bases to trimming and J lost 7 bases; unmatched junction nucleotides: 7. The V gene's germline CDR1 is SNHLY and CDR2 FYNNEI.

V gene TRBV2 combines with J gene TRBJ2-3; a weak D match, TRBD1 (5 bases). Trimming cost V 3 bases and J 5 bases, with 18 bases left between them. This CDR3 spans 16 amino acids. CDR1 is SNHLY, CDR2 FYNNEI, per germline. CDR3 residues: CASSDATVPFGDTQYF. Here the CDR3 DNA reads TGTGCCAGCAGTGACGCGACAGTGCCCTTTGGAGATACGCAGTATTTT.

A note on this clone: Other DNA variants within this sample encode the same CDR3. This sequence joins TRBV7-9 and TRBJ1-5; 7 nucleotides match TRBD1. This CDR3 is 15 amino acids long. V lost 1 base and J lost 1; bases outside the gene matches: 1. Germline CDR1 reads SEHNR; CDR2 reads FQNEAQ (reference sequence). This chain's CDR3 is CASSLGQGSNQPQHF. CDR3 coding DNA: TGTGCCAGCAGCTTAGGACAGGGCAGCAATCAGCCCCAGCATTTT.

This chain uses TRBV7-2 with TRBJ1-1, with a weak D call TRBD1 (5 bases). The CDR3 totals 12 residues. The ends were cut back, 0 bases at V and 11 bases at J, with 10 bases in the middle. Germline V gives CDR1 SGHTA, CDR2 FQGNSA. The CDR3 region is CASSLAAGVAFF. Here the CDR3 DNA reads TGTGCCAGCAGCTTAGCGGCGGGGGTGGCTTTCTTT.

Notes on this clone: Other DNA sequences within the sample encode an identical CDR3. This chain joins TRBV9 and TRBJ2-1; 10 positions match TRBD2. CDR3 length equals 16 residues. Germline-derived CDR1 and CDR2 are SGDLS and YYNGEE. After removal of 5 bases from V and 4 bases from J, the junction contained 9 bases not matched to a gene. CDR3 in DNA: TGTGCCAGCAGTCCTCGACTAGCGGGTTCTTACAATGAGCAGTTCTTC. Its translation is CASSPRLAGSYNEQFF. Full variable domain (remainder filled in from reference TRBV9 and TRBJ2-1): DSGVTQTPKHLITATGQRVTLRCSPRSGDLSVYWYQQSLDQGLQFLIQYYNGEERAKGNILERFSAQQFPDLHSELNLSSLELGDSALYFCASSPRLAGSYNEQFFGPGTRLTVL.

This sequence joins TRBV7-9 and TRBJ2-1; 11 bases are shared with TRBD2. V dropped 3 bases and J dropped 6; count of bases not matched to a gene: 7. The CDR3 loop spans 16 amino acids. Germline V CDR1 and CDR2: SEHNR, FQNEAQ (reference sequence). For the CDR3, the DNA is TGTGCCAGCAGCTTGAAGACTAGCGGGATATCCAATGAGCAGTTCTTC. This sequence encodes CASSLKTSGISNEQFF.

The CDR3 DNA is TGCAGTGTCGGTCTGGGGGAGACCCAGTACTTC. Protein: CSVGLGETQYF. The chain couples TRBV20-1 to TRBJ2-5; D remains unclear. The CDR3 runs to 11 residues. Trimming left V 7 bases short and J 5 bases short, with 11 bases between. Germline V CDR1 and CDR2: DFQATT, SNEGSKA (reference sequence).

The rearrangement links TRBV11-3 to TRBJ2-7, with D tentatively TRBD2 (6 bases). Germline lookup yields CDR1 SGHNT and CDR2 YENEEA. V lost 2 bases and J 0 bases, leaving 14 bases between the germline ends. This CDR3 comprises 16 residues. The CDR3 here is CASSLLLAPGSYEQYF. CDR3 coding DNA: TGTGCCAGCAGCTTACTCCTAGCGCCTGGCTCCTACGAGCAGTACTTC.

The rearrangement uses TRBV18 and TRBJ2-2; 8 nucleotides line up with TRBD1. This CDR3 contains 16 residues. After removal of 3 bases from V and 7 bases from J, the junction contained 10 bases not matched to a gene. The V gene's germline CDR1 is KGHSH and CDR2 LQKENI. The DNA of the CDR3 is TGTGCCAGCTCACCGATTTCTGACAGGGGTATCGGGGAGCTGTTTTTT. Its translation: CASSPISDRGIGELFF.

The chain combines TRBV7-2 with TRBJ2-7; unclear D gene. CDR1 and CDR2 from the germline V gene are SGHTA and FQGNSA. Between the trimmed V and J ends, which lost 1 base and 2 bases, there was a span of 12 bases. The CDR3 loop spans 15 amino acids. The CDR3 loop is CASSLVLGITYEQYF. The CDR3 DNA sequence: TGTGCCAGCAGCTTAGTCCTGGGGATCACCTACGAGCAGTACTTC.

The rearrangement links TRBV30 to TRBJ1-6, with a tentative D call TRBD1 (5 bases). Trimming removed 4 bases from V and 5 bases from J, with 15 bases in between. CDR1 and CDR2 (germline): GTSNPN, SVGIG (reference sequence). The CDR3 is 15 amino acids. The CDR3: CAWTGGAGNNSPLHF. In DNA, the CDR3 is TGTGCCTGGACCGGTGGGGCAGGAAATAATTCACCCCTCCACTTT.

CDR3 sequence: CASSPPDGITEAFF. The DNA for the CDR3 is TGTGCCAGCAGTCCCCCGGACGGAATCACTGAAGCTTTCTTT. The chain recombines TRBV28 with TRBJ1-1; no clear D gene. V lost 5 bases and J 4 bases, leaving 14 bases between the germline ends. There are 14 residues in the CDR3. Germline-derived CDR1 and CDR2 are MDHEN and SYDVKM.

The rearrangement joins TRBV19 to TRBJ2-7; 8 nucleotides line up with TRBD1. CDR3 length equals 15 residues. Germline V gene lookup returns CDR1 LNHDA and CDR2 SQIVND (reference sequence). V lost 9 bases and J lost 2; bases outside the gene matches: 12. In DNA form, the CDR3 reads TGTGCCAGCCAGGGGGACGGACAGGGCCCCTACGAGCAGTACTTC. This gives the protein CASQGDGQGPYEQYF.

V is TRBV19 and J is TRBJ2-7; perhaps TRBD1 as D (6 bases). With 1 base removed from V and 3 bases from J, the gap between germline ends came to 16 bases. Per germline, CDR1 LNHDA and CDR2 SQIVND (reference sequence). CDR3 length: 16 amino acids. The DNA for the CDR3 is TGTGCCAGTAGTATAGGGGGACACATTCAACTCTACGAGCAGTACTTC. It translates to CASSIGGHIQLYEQYF.

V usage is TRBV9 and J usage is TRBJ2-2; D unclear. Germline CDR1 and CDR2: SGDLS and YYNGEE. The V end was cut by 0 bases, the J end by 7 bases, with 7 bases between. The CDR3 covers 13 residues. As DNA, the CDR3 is TGTGCCAGCAGCGTAGGTAGTCTCGGGGAGCTGTTTTTT. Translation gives CASSVGSLGELFF.

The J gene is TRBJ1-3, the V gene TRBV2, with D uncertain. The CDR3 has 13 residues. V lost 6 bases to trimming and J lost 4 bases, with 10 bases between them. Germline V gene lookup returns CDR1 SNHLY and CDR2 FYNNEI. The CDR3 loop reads CASRDRAGNTIYF. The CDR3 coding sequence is TGTGCCAGCAGAGATCGGGCGGGAAACACCATATATTTT.

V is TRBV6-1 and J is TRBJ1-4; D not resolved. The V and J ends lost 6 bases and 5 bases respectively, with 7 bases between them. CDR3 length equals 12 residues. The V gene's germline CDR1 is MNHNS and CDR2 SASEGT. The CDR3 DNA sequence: TGTGCCAGCAGATCTTGGAATGAAAAACTGTTTTTT. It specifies CASRSWNEKLFF.

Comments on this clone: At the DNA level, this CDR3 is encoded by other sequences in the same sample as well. The CDR3 protein is CASSQKPVLGQGASRYGYTF. The CDR3 region has the DNA TGTGCCAGCAGTCAAAAACCCGTTTTAGGACAGGGGGCTTCACGGTATGGCTACACCTTC. The V gene is TRBV27, the J gene TRBJ1-2; 11 nucleotides agree with TRBD1. Trimming removed 5 bases from V and 5 bases from J; junction bases left unmatched: 22. Germline loops: CDR1 MNHEY, CDR2 SMNVEV (reference sequence). The CDR3 has 20 amino acids.

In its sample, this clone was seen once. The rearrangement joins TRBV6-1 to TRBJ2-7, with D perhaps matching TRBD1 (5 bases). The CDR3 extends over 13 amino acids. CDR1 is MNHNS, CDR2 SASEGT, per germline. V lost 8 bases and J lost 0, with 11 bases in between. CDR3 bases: TGTGCCAGCGGTAGGGGAAGCTCCTACGAGCAGTACTTC. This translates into CASGRGSSYEQYF.

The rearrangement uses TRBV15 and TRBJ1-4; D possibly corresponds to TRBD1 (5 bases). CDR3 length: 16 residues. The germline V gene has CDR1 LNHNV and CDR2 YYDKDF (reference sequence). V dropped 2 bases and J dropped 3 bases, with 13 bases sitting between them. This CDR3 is CATSRLEGRANEKLFF. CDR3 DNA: TGTGCCACCAGCAGACTAGAGGGGCGGGCTAATGAAAAACTGTTTTTT.

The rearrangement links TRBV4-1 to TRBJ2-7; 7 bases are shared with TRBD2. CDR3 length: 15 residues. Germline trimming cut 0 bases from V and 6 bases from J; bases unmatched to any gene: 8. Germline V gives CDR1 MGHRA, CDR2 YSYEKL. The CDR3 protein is CASSQDKGGPSEQYF. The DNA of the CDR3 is TGCGCCAGCAGCCAAGACAAGGGAGGGCCCTCCGAGCAGTACTTC.

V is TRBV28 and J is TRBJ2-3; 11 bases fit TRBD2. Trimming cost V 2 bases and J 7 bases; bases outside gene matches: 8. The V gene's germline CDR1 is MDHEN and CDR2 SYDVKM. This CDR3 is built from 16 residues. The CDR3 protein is CASSLGLAGGANTQYF. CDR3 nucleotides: TGTGCCAGCAGTTTAGGGCTAGCGGGAGGTGCGAATACGCAGTATTTT.